One and the same sample provided the 19 T cell receptor beta chains below, sequenced in a study of blood T cell repertoires in COVID-19. Sequencing used immunoSEQ multiplex PCR; TCRdb keeps in-frame clones, though not all of them. The table lists roughly 70,000 clones, 76% of them singletons. The sample was peripheral blood. These receptors originate from a man aged 60 to 69 with COVID-19, enrolled during active disease.

The chain recombines TRBV21-1 with TRBJ2-7; the table's D call, TRBD1, has no DNA check behind it. TRBV21-1 is a pseudogene segment. The CDR3 is made up of 16 amino acids. The CDR3 region is CASSVQTGQGLHEQYF. The CDR3 DNA is TGTGCCAGCAGCGTTCAGACGGGACAGGGGCTCCACGAGCAGTACTTC.

The chain carries TRBV7-9 and TRBJ2-1, with D uncertain. CDR1 is SEHNR and CDR2 is FQNEAQ in the germline V gene (reference sequence). Trimming shortened V by 1 base and J by 4 bases, and 8 bases separated the two germline ends. This CDR3 region has 14 residues. The CDR3 nucleotides are TGTGCCAGCAGCTTAGTTGCGGATTACAATGAGCAGTTCTTC. This translates into CASSLVADYNEQFF.

The chain is built from TRBV19 and TRBJ2-7, with 7 bases aligning to TRBD1. Germline V gives CDR1 LNHDA, CDR2 SQIVND (reference sequence). The CDR3 sequence is 13 residues long. Unmatched junction bases numbered 8, after V lost 6 bases and J lost 6 bases. The CDR3 nucleotides read TGTGCCAGTAGGGCCACAGGGGATAGCGAGCAGTACTTC. Translating gives CASRATGDSEQYF.

In DNA, the CDR3 is TGTGCCAGCAGCAAAGTCAGCAAGGGGAGGGAGACCCAGTACTTC. It is translated as CASSKVSKGRETQYF. J is TRBJ2-5 and V is TRBV21-1; whether TRBD2, the table's D call, matches the DNA was not checked. TRBV21-1 is described as a pseudogene. The length of the CDR3 is 15 residues.

V gene TRBV18 combines with J gene TRBJ1-2; TRBD1 aligns across 10 bases. V shed 3 bases, J shed 7 bases, and the junction held 5 bases outside the gene matches. Germline V gene lookup returns CDR1 KGHSH and CDR2 LQKENI. This CDR3 is 14 amino acids long. CDR3 DNA sequence: TGTGCCAGCTCACCTGGGACAGGGGATTCTGGCTACACCTTC. It codes for CASSPGTGDSGYTF.

This clone was counted a few times. This sequence joins TRBV24-1 and TRBJ2-1, with D perhaps matching TRBD1 (6 bases). This CDR3 is 14 amino acids long. Germline CDR1 is KGHDR and CDR2 is SFDVKD. V was cut by 6 bases and J by 1 base, with 9 bases left in between. The DNA for the CDR3 is TGTGCCACCAGTAGTCAGGGGTCCTACAATGAGCAGTTCTTC. Amino acid sequence: CATSSQGSYNEQFF.

The chain is built from TRBV19 and TRBJ2-3; TRBD2 agrees at 9 bases. The CDR3 loop spans 17 amino acids. Trimming took 1 base from V and 2 from J; bases not matched to a gene: 7. The germline gives CDR1 LNHDA, CDR2 SQIVND (reference sequence). CDR3 coding DNA: TGTGCCAGTAGTATAGGAGGAGCGGGGGGCACCACAGATACGCAGTATTTT. Translation: CASSIGGAGGTTDTQYF.

The chain joins TRBV6-4 to TRBJ2-3, with TRBD2 as a possible D gene (5 bases). The ends were cut back, 8 bases at V and 3 bases at J, with 18 bases in the middle. This CDR3 has 15 residues. Looked up from germline, CDR1 is MRHNA and CDR2 is SNTAGT. CDR3 residues: CASRDLRGRTDTQYF. The CDR3 nucleotides read TGTGCCAGCCGAGACCTCCGGGGAAGGACAGATACGCAGTATTTT.

The chain has TRBV6-5 and TRBJ1-5; the D gene is possibly TRBD1 (5 bases). This CDR3 contains 13 residues. Germline CDR1 and CDR2: MNHEY and SVGAGI. Trimming removed 6 bases from V and 4 bases from J, with 10 bases in between. The CDR3 nucleotides are TGTGCCAGCAGCGCGTCAGGGAATCAGCCCCAGCATTTT. It translates to CASSASGNQPQHF.

The rearrangement links TRBV19 to TRBJ1-2; D is perhaps TRBD1 (6 bases). The CDR3 consists of 13 residues. Germline CDR1 and CDR2: LNHDA and SQIVND (reference sequence). V lost 10 bases and J 3 bases, leaving 15 bases between the germline ends. The CDR3 DNA follows: TGTGCCACCCGCCGGACAGACTACTATGGCTACACCTTC. Translated, it gives CATRRTDYYGYTF.

The J gene is TRBJ2-1, the V gene TRBV5-4, with 7 nucleotides matching TRBD1. J gave up 6 bases and V 2 bases, and 8 bases lay outside the gene matches. From germline, CDR1 is SGHNT and CDR2 YYREEE (reference sequence). CDR3 length: 15 amino acids. This chain's CDR3 is CASSLMTGIGNEQFF. In nucleotides, the CDR3 is TGTGCCAGCAGCTTAATGACAGGGATAGGCAATGAGCAGTTCTTC. Based on the CDR3 plus reference TRBV5-4 and TRBJ2-1, the full variable domain is ETGVTQSPTHLIKTRGQQVTLRCSSQSGHNTVSWYQQALGQGPQFIFQYYREEENGRGNFPPRFSGLQFPNYSSELNVNALELDDSALYLCASSLMTGIGNEQFFGPGTRLTVL.

The V and J genes are TRBV29-1 and TRBJ2-2; 9 nucleotides line up with TRBD1. CDR1 and CDR2 (germline): SQVTM, ANQGSEA. CDR3 length equals 14 residues. The J segment lost 5 bases and the V segment lost 5 bases, leaving 6 bases of the junction unmatched. Here the CDR3 reads CSVRDRVVTGELFF. The DNA for the CDR3 is TGCAGCGTTCGGGACAGGGTGGTTACCGGGGAGCTGTTTTTT.

The chain combines TRBV12-3 or TRBV12-4 with TRBJ2-3; possible D gene TRBD2, 6 bases. The CDR3 contains 13 residues. V lost 5 bases and J lost 3, with 9 bases in between. The CDR3 nucleotides read TGTGCCAGCAGTCTCCTAGCGACAGATACGCAGTATTTT. It yields the protein CASSLLATDTQYF.

The J gene is TRBJ2-1, the V gene TRBV6-4; 10 nucleotides agree with TRBD2. The CDR3 contains 15 residues. Trimming at V came to 4 bases and at J to 1 base, leaving 1 base not matched to a gene. Germline loops: CDR1 MRHNA, CDR2 SNTAGT. This CDR3 reads CASSVLAGSYNEQFF. DNA for the CDR3: TGTGCCAGCAGTGTACTAGCGGGGTCCTACAATGAGCAGTTCTTC.

In nucleotides, the CDR3 is TGCGCCAGCAGCCAACGGCTAGCGAGGGAGGGGGAGCTGTTTTTT. Protein product: CASSQRLAREGELFF. This chain links TRBV4-1 with TRBJ2-2, with TRBD2 as a possible D gene (6 bases). Trimming stripped 2 bases from V and 8 bases from J, with 15 bases between. The CDR3 consists of 15 residues. Germline loops: CDR1 MGHRA, CDR2 YSYEKL.

CDR3 loop: CASSLAPAGWGYTF. The CDR3 coding sequence is TGTGCCAGCAGTTTGGCCCCCGCAGGATGGGGCTACACCTTC. This chain links TRBV28 with TRBJ1-2; D gene unclear. The CDR3 has 14 residues. With 3 bases removed from V and 8 bases from J, the gap between germline ends came to 16 bases. The germline V gene encodes CDR1 MDHEN and CDR2 SYDVKM.

The gene calls are TRBV29-1 and TRBJ2-7; TRBD2 matches 12 bases. V lost 7 bases, J lost 3 bases, and 7 bases stayed unmatched. Germline-derived CDR1 and CDR2 are SQVTM and ANQGSEA. The CDR3 runs 14 residues. For the CDR3, the DNA is TGCAGCGCGGTGCTAGCGGGAGGGTTCTACGAGCAGTACTTC. Translated, it gives CSAVLAGGFYEQYF.

The chain has TRBV5-1 and TRBJ2-1; TRBD2 matches 10 bases. The CDR3 consists of 15 residues. From germline, CDR1 is SGHRS and CDR2 YFSETQ. Germline trimming cut 4 bases from V and 6 bases from J; bases unmatched to any gene: 7. The CDR3 region has the DNA TGCGCCAGCAGCCCGGGGGCTAGCGGGAGCAATGAGCAGTTCTTC. It yields the protein CASSPGASGSNEQFF.

As DNA, the CDR3 is TGTGCCAGCAGTTGGTCAGGACTGAGCCTCTCTGGAAACACCATATATTTT. Translating gives CASSWSGLSLSGNTIYF. The chain uses TRBV6-2 or TRBV6-3 and TRBJ1-3, with D uncertain. V was shortened by 4 bases and J by 0 bases, with 16 bases between the two germline ends. This CDR3 comprises 17 residues. The germline gives CDR1 MNHEY, CDR2 SVGEGT.